A single sample gave rise to the 8 T cell receptor beta chains below, sequenced in a study of shared clonotypes between healthy human individuals. TCRdb's table, derived via immunoSEQ multiplex PCR, lists solely in-frame clones and lacks some. The table records 2 million to 2.5 million clones, 85% to 95% of them present only once. The source material was naive CD4+ T cells sorted from blood. Subset indicated: CD45RA+ positively selected. These receptors were taken from a man between 18 and 29 years old in good health.

V and J are TRBV5-1 and TRBJ1-2, with D possibly TRBD1 on 6 matching bases. Trimming cost V 0 bases and J 6 bases, with 15 bases left between them. The CDR3 is 15 residues long. Per germline, CDR1 SGHRS and CDR2 YFSETQ. In DNA, the CDR3 is TGCGCCAGCAGCTTGGCTCAGGGGAGAATTGATGGCTACACCTTC. It specifies CASSLAQGRIDGYTF.

The rearrangement joins TRBV9 to TRBJ2-7, with no clear D. This CDR3 is 16 amino acids long. Per germline, CDR1 SGDLS and CDR2 YYNGEE. Trimming took off 3 bases at V and 6 bases at J, with 22 bases between the two ends. The CDR3: CASSDSATAFLGEQYF. The CDR3 DNA reads TGTGCCAGCAGCGACTCTGCCACCGCGTTCCTTGGCGAGCAGTACTTC. Drawing the rest from reference TRBV9 and TRBJ2-7, the complete variable domain is DSGVTQTPKHLITATGQRVTLRCSPRSGDLSVYWYQQSLDQGLQFLIQYYNGEERAKGNILERFSAQQFPDLHSELNLSSLELGDSALYFCASSDSATAFLGEQYFGPGTRLTVT.

The chain couples TRBV10-3 to TRBJ1-2; D gene uncertain. The V end lost 6 bases, the J end lost 6 bases, and 14 bases lay between the germline ends. This CDR3 comprises 13 residues. CDR1 ENHRY and CDR2 SYGVKD come from the germline V gene. Here the CDR3 DNA reads TGTGCCATCAGCCTCTTCGAGTGGGATGGCTACACCTTC. This sequence encodes CAISLFEWDGYTF.

The J gene is TRBJ1-2, the V gene TRBV23-1; D gene uncertain. TRBV23-1 is an ORF; its function is uncertain. Trimming left V 6 bases short and J 8 bases short, with 10 bases between. The CDR3 extends over 11 amino acids. The chain's CDR3 is CASRPWGGYTF. The CDR3 bases are TGCGCCAGCAGGCCCTGGGGAGGCTACACCTTC.

The chain recombines TRBV10-3 with TRBJ2-7; tentatively, D is TRBD1 or TRBD2 (5 bases each). From germline, CDR1 is ENHRY and CDR2 SYGVKD. This CDR3 region has 16 residues. Trimming removed 0 bases at V and 1 base at J, with 13 bases between. Written as DNA, the CDR3 is TGTGCCATCAGTGAGTCGCACTCCGGGACGTCCTACGAGCAGTACTTC. It is translated as CAISESHSGTSYEQYF.

The J gene is TRBJ2-3, the V gene TRBV25-1; D is possibly TRBD1 (6 bases). The ends were cut back, 6 bases at V and 3 bases at J, with 10 bases in the middle. Germline CDR1 reads MGHDK; CDR2 reads SYGVNS. This CDR3 is 13 amino acids long. The CDR3 nucleotides are TGTGCCAGCAGGGCAGGGGAGACAGATACGCAGTATTTT. This codes for CASRAGETDTQYF.

As regards this clone: This sample also contains other DNA sequences that code for the same CDR3. V and J are TRBV18 and TRBJ1-4; tentatively, D is TRBD1 (5 bases). This CDR3 is 13 amino acids long. Germline lookup yields CDR1 KGHSH and CDR2 LQKENI. V lost 2 bases and J 7 bases, leaving 8 bases between the germline ends. In nucleotides, the CDR3 is TGTGCCAGCTCACCAGGGGCTGGTGAAAAACTGTTTTTT. Encoded protein: CASSPGAGEKLFF.

The V call is TRBV14, the J call TRBJ2-2; no clear D gene. Trimming took 3 bases from V and 2 from J, leaving 16 bases between them. Germline CDR1 reads SGHDN; CDR2 reads FVKESK. The CDR3 loop spans 17 amino acids. The CDR3 DNA reads as TGTGCCAGCAGCCACGACCTCGACTTTTTTAACACCGGGGAGCTGTTTTTT. This gives the protein CASSHDLDFFNTGELFF. The full variable domain, in which reference TRBV14 and TRBJ2-2 provide the parts outside the CDR3, is EAGVTQFPSHSVIEKGQTVTLRCDPISGHDNLYWYRRVMGKEIKFLLHFVKESKQDESGMPNNRFLAERTGGTYSTLKVQPAELEDSGVYFCASSHDLDFFNTGELFFGEGSRLTVL.